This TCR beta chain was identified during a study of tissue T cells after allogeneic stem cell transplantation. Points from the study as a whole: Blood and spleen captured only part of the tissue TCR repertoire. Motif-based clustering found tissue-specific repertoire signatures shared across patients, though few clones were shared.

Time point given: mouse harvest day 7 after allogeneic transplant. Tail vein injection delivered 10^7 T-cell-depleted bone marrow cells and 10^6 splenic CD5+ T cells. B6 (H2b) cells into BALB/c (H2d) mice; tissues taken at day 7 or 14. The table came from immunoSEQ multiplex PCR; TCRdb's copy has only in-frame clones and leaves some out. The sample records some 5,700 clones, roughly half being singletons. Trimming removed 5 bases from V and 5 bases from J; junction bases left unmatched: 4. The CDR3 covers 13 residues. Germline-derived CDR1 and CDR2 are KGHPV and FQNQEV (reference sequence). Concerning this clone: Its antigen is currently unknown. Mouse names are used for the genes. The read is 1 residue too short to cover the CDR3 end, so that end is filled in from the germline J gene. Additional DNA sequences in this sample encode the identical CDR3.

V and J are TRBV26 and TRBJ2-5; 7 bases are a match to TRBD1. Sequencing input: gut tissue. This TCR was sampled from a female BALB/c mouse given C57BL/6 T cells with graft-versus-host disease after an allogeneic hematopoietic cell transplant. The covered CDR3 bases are TGTGCCAGCAGTAGGGACAGAGGAGACACCCAGTAC. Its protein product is CASSRDRGDTQY. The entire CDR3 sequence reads CASSRDRGDTQYF.